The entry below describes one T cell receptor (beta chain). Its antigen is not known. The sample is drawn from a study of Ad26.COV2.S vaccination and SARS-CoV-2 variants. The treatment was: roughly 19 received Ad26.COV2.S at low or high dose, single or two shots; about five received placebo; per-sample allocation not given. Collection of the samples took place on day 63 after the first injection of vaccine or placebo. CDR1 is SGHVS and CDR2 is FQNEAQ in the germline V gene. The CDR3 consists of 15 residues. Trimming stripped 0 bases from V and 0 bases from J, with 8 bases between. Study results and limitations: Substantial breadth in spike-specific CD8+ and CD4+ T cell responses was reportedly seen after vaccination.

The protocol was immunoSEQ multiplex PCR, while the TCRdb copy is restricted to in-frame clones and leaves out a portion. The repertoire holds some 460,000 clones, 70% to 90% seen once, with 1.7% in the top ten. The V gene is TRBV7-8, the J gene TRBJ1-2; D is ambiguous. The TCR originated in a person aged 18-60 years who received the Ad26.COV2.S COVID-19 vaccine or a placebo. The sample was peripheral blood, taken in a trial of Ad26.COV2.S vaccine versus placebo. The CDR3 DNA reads TGTGCCAGCAGCTTAGCGCTATGGGCTAACTATGGCTACACCTTC. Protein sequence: CASSLALWANYGYTF.